This T cell receptor (beta chain) was observed in a study of blood T cell repertoires in COVID-19 (dated by TCRdb to about 2020). Broadly, across the study: The collaborator samples originated in the United States, Italy and Spain and spanned the acute and convalescent phases of COVID-19. Nearly every sample came with metadata listing a de-identified subject ID, COVID-19 status, age in years and sex. The repertoires were released in a freely available public database meant as a resource for research on the immune response to SARS-CoV-2. Samples were obtained from the ongoing ImmuneRACE study (first 160 participants) and from approximately 1,200 subjects provided by 6 global collaborators. Subjects who had been exposed to COVID-19, were actively infected with it, or had recovered from it provided the deeply sampled blood TCRbeta repertoires that made up the dataset. The prospective study material was composed of cDNA or gDNA derived from T cells, B-cell-depleted T cells, or PBMCs. HLA class I and class II types, where available, came from metadata supplied by the sample provider rather than from assay-based typing. Here is what the overall study found, with its caveats: Clinical and demographic metadata were provided uncurated, with the amount varying by source and participant.

TCRbeta CDR3 regions were amplified from genomic DNA by means of the immunoSEQ Assay, a bias-controlled multiplex PCR. The paper's data handling went like this. The number of nucleated cells in each sample was estimated from the amplification of reference gene primers within the assay. To quantify the absolute abundance of each unique TCRbeta CDR3 rearrangement, sequence reads were collapsed and filtered. For each sample, productive Simpson clonality was calculated as the square root of Simpson's diversity index across productive rearrangements. The source is immuneACCESS, and TCRdb retained only in-frame sequences with V and J called. Part of the clones is not carried over; for the studies checked, unresolved V genes explain less than half of this, and the remainder is unexplained. Clone size and the V and J calls come from that table; the DNA yielded D and trimming. The sample records 400,000 to 550,000 clones, 70% to 90% of which are singletons. The ten largest clones represent roughly 1.9% of the sample.

This clone was counted once. The antigen this receptor binds is unknown. Base qualities are not provided; no much larger clone lies one nucleotide away. Participants in the prospective study were enrolled through a virtual design, were aged roughly 18 to 90 years, and lived in roughly 24 United States geographic areas. In the prospective study, cohorts were assigned on the basis of participant-reported clinical history obtained from a screening survey and a study questionnaire. In the prospective study, mobile phlebotomists collected whole blood, serum and a nasopharyngeal or oropharyngeal swab from each participant. Over a roughly 2-month period, participants in the prospective study had the option of providing additional blood draws and questionnaires. Before DNA extraction, prospective study blood samples were shipped either frozen or at room temperature. Sequencing was carried out using PBMCs or T cells enriched from blood (not recorded which). The sequence was obtained from a woman under 30 with acute COVID-19.

The CDR3 in this case is CSAKGDYGYTF. In nucleotides, the sequence is TGCAGTGCTAAAGGGGACTATGGCTACACCTTC. The rearrangement joined TRBV20-1 to TRBJ1-2; the best D guess is TRBD1, with 5 bases matching. Counted from cysteine to phenylalanine, this CDR3 has 11 amino acids. Of all the DNA, just the CDR3 is kept, 33 bases in frame from base 1. V drops 4 bases and J drops 3 bases, leaving 6 bases in between. CDR1 and CDR2 are drawn from the germline V gene (reference sequence): DFQATT, SNEGSKA.